The present entry profiles one T cell receptor (beta chain) with its context. This CDR3 spans 15 amino acids. Trimming removed 2 bases at V and 1 base at J, with 9 bases between. Germline lookup yields CDR1 KGHSH and CDR2 LQKENI. The sample belongs to a study of blood T cell repertoires in COVID-19. Study-wide background: From T cells, B-cell-depleted T cells, or PBMCs came the material, which was cDNA or gDNA.

Libraries were prepared by immunoSEQ multiplex PCR; TCRdb keeps only in-frame clonotypes and omits some of them. The sample comprises around 200,000 clones, roughly 90% of which are singletons, and 1.5% to 2% rests with the top ten. The source is a man aged 40-49 years with active or convalescent COVID-19. Sequencing was carried out using peripheral blood. This rearrangement joins TRBV18 to TRBJ1-3; D perhaps matches TRBD1 (6 bases). Written as DNA, the CDR3 is TGTGCCAGCTCACCAACAGGGTGGTCTGGAAACACCATATATTTT. This codes for CASSPTGWSGNTIYF.